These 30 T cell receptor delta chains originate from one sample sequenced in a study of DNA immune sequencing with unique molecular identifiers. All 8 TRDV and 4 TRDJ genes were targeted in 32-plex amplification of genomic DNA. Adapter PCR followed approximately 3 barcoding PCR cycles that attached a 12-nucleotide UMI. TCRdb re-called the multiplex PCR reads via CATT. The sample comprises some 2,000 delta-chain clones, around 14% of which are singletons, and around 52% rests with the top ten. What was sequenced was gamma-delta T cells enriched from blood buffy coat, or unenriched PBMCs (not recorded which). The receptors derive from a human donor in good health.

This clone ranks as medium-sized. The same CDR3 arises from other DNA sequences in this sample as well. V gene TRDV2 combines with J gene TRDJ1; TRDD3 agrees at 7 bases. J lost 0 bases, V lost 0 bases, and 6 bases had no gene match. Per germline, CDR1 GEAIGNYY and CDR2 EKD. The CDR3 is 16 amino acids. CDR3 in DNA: TGTGCCTGTGACACCGTTGGGGGAAGGGACACCGATAAACTCATCTTT. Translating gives CACDTVGGRDTDKLIF.

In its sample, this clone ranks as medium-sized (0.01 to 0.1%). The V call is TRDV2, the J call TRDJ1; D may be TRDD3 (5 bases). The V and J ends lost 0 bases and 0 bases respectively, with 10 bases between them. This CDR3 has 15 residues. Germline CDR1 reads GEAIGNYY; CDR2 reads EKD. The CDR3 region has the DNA TGTGCCTGTGACACCGTTGGGGCTAACACCGATAAACTCATCTTT. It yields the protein CACDTVGANTDKLIF.

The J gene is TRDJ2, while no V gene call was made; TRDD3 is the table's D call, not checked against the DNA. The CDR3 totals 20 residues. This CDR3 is CALGELWDNLGDNLTAQLFF. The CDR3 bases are TGTGCTCTTGGGGAACTGTGGGACAACCTGGGGGATAATTTGACAGCACAACTCTTCTTT.

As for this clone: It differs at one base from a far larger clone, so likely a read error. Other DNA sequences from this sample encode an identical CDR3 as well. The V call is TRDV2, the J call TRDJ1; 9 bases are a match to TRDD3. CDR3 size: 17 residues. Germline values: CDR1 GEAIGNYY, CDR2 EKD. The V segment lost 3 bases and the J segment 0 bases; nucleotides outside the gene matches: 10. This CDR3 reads CACDPLLGEPYTDKLIF. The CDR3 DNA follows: TGTGCCTGTGACCCCCTACTGGGGGAGCCCTACACCGATAAACTCATCTTT.

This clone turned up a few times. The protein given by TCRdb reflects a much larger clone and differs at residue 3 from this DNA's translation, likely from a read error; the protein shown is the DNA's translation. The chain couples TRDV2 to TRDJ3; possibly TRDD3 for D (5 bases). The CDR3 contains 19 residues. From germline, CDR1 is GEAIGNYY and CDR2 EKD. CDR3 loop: CASDTGGLRSSWDTRQMFF. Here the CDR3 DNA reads TGTGCCAGTGACACGGGGGGGCTACGGAGCTCCTGGGACACCCGACAGATGTTTTTC.

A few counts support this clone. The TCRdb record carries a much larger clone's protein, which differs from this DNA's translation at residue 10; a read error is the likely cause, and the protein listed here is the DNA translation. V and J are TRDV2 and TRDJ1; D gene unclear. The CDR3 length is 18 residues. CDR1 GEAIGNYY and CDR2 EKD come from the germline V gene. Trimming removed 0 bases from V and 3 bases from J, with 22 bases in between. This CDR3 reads CACDTVGGGNIRSDKLIF. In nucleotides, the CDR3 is TGTGCCTGTGACACCGTAGGAGGTGGGAATATCCGATCCGATAAACTCATCTTT.

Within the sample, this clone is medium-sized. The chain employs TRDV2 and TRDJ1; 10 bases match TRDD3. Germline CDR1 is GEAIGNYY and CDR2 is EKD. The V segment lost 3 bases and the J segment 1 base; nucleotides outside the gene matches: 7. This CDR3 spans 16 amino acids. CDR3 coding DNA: TGTGCCTGTGACGTCTTGGGGGATACTCGCACCGATAAACTCATCTTT. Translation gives CACDVLGDTRTDKLIF.

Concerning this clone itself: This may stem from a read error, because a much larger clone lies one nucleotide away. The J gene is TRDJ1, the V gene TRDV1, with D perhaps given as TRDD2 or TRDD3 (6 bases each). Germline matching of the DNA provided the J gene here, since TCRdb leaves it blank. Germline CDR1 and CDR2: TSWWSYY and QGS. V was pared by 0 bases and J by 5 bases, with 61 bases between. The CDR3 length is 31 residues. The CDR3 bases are TGTGCTCTTGGGGAACTAGTACCCCTTAGTCCTACCCACTCCGCAATTGGGGGTACCTTAATTCGTTCCCGTACGGGGGATAAACTCATCTTT. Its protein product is CALGELVPLSPTHSAIGGTLIRSRTGDKLIF.

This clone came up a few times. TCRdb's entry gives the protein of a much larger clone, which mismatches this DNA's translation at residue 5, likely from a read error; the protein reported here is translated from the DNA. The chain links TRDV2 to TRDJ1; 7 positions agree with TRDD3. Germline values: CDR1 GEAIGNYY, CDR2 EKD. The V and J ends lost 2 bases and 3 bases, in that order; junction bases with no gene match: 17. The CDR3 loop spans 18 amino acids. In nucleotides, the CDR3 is TGTGCCTGTGACAACGTATCCGGGGGATCCCTGGTGCCCGATAAACTCATCTTT. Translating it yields CACDNVSGGSLVPDKLIF.

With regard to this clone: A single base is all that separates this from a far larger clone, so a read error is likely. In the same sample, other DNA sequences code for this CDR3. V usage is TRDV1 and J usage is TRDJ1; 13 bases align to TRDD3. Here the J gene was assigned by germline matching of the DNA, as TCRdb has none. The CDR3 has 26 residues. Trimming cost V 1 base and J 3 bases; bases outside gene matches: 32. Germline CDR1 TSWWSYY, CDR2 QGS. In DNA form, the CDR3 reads TGTGCTCTTGGGGAACCCCCTCCTACGGATTCTGTACTGGGGGATACGCCCCAGACGGCCGCCGATAAACTCATCTTT. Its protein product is CALGEPPPTDSVLGDTPQTAADKLIF.

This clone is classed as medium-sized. The CDR3 DNA sequence: TGTGCTCTTGGGGAACTCGCCCTTCACTTCCTACCGCGTGGGGGATACGCGCGGGACACCGATAAACTCATCTTT. Its protein product is CALGELALHFLPRGGYARDTDKLIF. The V and J genes are TRDV1 and TRDJ1; TRDD3 matches 11 bases. Trimming at V came to 0 bases and at J to 0 bases, leaving 27 bases not matched to a gene. The CDR3 sequence is 25 residues long. The germline CDR1 and CDR2 sequences are TSWWSYY and QGS.

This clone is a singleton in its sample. CDR3 protein: CALGELVASPLTDKLIF. Here the CDR3 DNA reads TGTGCTCTTGGGGAACTAGTCGCTTCCCCCCTCACCGATAAACTCATCTTT. The J gene is given as TRDJ1, and the V gene is not called; TRDD3, as called in the table, went unchecked against the DNA. There are 17 residues in the CDR3.

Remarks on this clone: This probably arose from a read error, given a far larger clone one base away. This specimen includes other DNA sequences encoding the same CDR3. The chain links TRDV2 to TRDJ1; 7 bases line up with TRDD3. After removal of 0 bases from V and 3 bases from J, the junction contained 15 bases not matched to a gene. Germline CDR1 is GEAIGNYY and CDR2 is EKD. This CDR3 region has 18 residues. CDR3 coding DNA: TGTGCCTGTGACACCGTATCCGGGGGATCCCTGGTACCCGATAAACTCATCTTT. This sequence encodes CACDTVSGGSLVPDKLIF.

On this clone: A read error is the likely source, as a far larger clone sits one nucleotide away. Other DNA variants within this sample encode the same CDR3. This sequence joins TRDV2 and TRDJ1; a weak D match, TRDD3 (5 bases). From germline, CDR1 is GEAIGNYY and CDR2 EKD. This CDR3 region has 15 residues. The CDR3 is CACDTVGGRTDKLIF. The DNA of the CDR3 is TGTGCTTGTGACACCGTCGGGGGTCGCACCGATAAACTCATCTTT.

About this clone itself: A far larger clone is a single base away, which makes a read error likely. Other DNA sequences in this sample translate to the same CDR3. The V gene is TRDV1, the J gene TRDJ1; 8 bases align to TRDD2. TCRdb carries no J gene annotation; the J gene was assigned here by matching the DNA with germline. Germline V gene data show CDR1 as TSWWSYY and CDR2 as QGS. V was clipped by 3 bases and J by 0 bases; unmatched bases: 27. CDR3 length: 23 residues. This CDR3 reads CALGDLPRTSYVRGGTYTDKLIF. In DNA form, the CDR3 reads TGTGCTCTTGGGGACCTACCAAGGACTTCCTACGTCCGGGGGGGCACGTACACCGATAAACTCATCTTT.

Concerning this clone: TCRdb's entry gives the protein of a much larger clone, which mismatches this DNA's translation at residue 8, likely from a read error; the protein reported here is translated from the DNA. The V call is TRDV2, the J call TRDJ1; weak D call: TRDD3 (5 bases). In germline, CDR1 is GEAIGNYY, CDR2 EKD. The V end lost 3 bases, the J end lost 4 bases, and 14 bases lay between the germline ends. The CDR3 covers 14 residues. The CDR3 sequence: CACDGMGYRDKLIF. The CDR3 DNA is TGTGCCTGTGACGGTATGGGGTATCGCGATAAACTCATCTTT.

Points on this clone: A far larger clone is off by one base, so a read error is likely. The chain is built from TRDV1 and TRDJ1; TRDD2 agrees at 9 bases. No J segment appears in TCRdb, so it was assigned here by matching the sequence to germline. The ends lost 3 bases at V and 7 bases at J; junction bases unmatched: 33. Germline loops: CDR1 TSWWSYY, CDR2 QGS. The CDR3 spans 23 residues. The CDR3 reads CALGDLHYLPTSSENPGAVKLIF. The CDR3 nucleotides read TGTGCTCTTGGGGACCTGCACTACCTTCCTACGTCGAGCGAGAACCCCGGGGCGGTTAAACTCATCTTT.

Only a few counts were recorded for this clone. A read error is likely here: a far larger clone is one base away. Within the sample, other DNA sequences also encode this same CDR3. In DNA form, the CDR3 reads TGTGCCTGTGACCTTCTGGGGGATACGCTTCTTACGACCGATAAACTCATCTTT. Its translation: CACDLLGDTLLTTDKLIF. This chain links TRDV2 with TRDJ1; 12 nucleotides line up with TRDD3. There are 18 residues in the CDR3. Germline CDR1 is GEAIGNYY and CDR2 is EKD. Trimming removed 3 bases from V and 2 bases from J; junction bases left unmatched: 12.

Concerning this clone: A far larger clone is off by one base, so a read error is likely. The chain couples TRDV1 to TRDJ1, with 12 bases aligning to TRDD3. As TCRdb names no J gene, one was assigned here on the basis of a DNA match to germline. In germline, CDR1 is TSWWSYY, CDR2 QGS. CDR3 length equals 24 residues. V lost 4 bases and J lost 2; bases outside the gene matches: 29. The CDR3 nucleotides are TGTGCTCTTGGGGGCTATCTCTCTTCCTTTAAGCGTACCTGGGGGATACGGAGGACCGATAAACTCATCTTT. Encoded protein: CALGGYLSSFKRTWGIRRTDKLIF.

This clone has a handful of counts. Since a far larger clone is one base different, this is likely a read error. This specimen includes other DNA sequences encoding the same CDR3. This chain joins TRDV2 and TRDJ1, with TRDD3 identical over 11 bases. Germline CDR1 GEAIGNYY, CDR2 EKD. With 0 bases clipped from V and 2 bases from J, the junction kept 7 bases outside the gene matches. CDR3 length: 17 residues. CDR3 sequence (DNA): TGTGCCTGTGACACCGTTGGGGGATACGCTGGAACCGATAAACTCATCTTT. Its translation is CACDTVGGYAGTDKLIF.

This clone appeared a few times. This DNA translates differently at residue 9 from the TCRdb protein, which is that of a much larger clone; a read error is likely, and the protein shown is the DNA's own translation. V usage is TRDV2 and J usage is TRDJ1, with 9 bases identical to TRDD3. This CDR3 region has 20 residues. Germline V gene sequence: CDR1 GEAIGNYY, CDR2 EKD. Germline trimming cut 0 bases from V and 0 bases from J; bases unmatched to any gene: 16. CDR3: CACDTVATRGYGGYTDKLIF. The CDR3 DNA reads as TGTGCCTGTGACACCGTCGCTACTCGGGGATACGGAGGGTACACCGATAAACTCATCTTT.

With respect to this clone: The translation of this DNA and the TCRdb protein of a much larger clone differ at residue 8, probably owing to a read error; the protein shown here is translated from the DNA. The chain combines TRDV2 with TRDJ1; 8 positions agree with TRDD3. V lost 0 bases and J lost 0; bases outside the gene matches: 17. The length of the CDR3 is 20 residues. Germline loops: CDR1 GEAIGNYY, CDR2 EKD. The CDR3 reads CACDTLRLSGGHEYTDKLIF. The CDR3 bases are TGTGCCTGTGACACCCTGAGGCTTTCTGGGGGACACGAGTACACCGATAAACTCATCTTT.

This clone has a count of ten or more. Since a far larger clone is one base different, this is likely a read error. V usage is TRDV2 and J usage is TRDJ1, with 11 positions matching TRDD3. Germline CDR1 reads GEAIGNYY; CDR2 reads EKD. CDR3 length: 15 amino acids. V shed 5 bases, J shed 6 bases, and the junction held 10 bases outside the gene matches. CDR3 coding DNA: TGTGCCTGTGCCCAACTGGGGGATAGGGACAATAAACTCATCTTT. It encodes CACAQLGDRDNKLIF.

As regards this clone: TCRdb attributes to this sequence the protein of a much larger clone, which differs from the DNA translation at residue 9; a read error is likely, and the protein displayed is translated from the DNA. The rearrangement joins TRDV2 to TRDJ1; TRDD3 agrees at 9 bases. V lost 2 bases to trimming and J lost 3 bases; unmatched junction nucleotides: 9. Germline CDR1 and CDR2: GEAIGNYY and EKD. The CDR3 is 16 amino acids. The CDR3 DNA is TGTGCCTGTGACAAGCTGGGGGATGCGCAGGCCGATAAACTCATCTTT. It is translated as CACDKLGDAQADKLIF.

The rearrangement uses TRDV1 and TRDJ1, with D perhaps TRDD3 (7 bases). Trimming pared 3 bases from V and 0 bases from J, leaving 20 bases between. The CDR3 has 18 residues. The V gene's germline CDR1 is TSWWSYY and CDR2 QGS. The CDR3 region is CALGDPTLGGWDTDKLIF. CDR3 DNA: TGTGCTCTTGGGGATCCTACTTTAGGGGGATGGGACACCGATAAACTCATCTTT.

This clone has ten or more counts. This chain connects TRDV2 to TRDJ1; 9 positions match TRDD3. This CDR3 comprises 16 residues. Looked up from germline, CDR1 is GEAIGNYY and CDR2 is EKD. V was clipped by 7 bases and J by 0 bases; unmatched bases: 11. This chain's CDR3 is CACDLLGDAYTDKLIF. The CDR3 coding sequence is TGTGCCTGCGATCTACTGGGGGACGCGTACACCGATAAACTCATCTTT.

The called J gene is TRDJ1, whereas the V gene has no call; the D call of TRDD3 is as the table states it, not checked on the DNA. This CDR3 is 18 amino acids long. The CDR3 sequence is CALGELFGLRAAGDKLIF. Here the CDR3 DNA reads TGTGCTCTTGGGGAACTTTTTGGCCTTCGGGCCGCCGGCGATAAACTCATCTTT.

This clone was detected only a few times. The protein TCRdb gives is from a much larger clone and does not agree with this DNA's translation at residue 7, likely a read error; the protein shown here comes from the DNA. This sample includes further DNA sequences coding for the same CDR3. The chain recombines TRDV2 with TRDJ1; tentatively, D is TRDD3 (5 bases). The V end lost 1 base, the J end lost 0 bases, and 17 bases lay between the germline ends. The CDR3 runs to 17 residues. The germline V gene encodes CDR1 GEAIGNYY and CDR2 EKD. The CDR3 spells CACDTLRDGKYTDKLIF. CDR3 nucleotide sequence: TGTGCCTGTGACACTCTGAGGGATGGAAAGTACACCGATAAACTCATCTTT.

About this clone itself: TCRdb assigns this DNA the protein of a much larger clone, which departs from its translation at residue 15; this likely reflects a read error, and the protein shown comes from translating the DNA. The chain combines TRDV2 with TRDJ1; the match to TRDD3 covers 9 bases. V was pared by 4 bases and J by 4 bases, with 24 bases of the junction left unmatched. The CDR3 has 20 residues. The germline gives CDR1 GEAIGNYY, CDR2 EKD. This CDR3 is CACDNLGTGGYRTYIDKLIF. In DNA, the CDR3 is TGTGCCTGTGATAACCTTGGTACGGGGGGATACCGTACTTACATCGATAAACTCATCTTT.

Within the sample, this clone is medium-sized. In DNA, the CDR3 is TGTGCCTGTGACCTTAAACTGGGGGATACGGTCGATAAACTCATCTTT. It encodes CACDLKLGDTVDKLIF. The chain carries TRDV2 and TRDJ1; TRDD3 agrees at 13 bases. Trimming took 3 bases from V and 4 from J; bases not matched to a gene: 7. In germline, CDR1 is GEAIGNYY, CDR2 EKD. The CDR3 totals 16 residues.